The rows below give T cell receptor beta chains drawn from one sample of a study of cytotoxic CD8 clonotypes in ibrutinib-treated CLL. Sequencing was performed with immunoSEQ multiplex PCR; in TCRdb, only in-frame clones are kept and a portion is missing. The table lists about 140,000 clones, roughly 80% of them singletons. The sequencing here drew on PBMCs, taken after 12 months of ibrutinib treatment. The receptors originated from a human donor with chronic lymphocytic leukemia. CDR3s include the opening cysteine and the closing phenylalanine or tryptophan. A D gene is named only where the DNA matches it firmly. Clone size is stated in some rows and not others, as once, few, many or a class when expanded.

V	size	D	J	DNA	CDR3
TRBV7-9	.	.	TRBJ1-1	TGTGCCAGCAGCCCCCGGACCCTAAACACTGAAGCTTTCTTT	CASSPRTLNTEAFF
TRBV19	once	TRBD2	TRBJ2-7	TGTGCCAGTAGTACTTATGTGACGGGGGGCGAGCAGTACTTC	CASSTYVTGGEQYF
TRBV7-2	.	.	TRBJ1-2	TGTGCCAGCAGCTTAATTCTTCGTTCTGGGGGCGCTTTTGGCTACACCTTC	CASSLILRSGGAFGYTF
TRBV10-3	.	.	TRBJ2-5	TGTGCCATCAGTGACCCATTTGACAGGCAAGAGACCCAGTACTTC	CAISDPFDRQETQYF
TRBV6-1	.	.	TRBJ1-4	TGTGCCAGCAAACAGACAACTAATGAAAAACTGTTTTTT	CASKQTTNEKLFF
TRBV6-5	.	TRBD1	TRBJ1-4	TGTGCCAGCAGTCGGGACAGGATTGGCGAAAAACTGTTTTTT	CASSRDRIGEKLFF
TRBV7-2	.	.	TRBJ2-2	TGTGCCAGCAGCTTAGCTCCGGGCTTGGGCACCGGGGAGCTGTTTTTT	CASSLAPGLGTGELFF
TRBV5-1	.	TRBD1	TRBJ2-1	TGCGCCAGCAGCCTGGACAGGGTAGGGAATGAGCAGTTCTTC	CASSLDRVGNEQFF
TRBV19	.	.	TRBJ2-7	TGTGCCAGTAGTTCGGGGAACGAGCAGTACTTC	CASSSGNEQYF
TRBV27	.	.	TRBJ2-3	TGTGCCAGCGGACCGGGTCTTTATCAGTATTTT	CASGPGLYQYF
TRBV10-3	.	.	TRBJ2-7	TGTGCCATCAGTGATTGGGCAGGGAACTCCTACGAGCAGTACTTC	CAISDWAGNSYEQYF
TRBV18	.	TRBD2	TRBJ2-7	TGTGCCAGCTCAGGAGCGGGAGGAATTGGGGAGCAGTACTTC	CASSGAGGIGEQYF
TRBV11-2	many	.	TRBJ2-5	TGTGCCAGCAGCTGGGACGGTGAGACCCAGTACTTC	CASSWDGETQYF
TRBV5-6	.	TRBD2	TRBJ2-7	TGTGCCAGCAGCAGGGCGGGACTAGCAAAATACGAGCAGTACTTC	CASSRAGLAKYEQYF
TRBV10-3	.	TRBD2	TRBJ2-7	TGTGCCACCGGGACTAGCGGGATCGTCGAGCAGTACTTC	CATGTSGIVEQYF
TRBV7-8	few	.	TRBJ1-5	TGTGCCAGCAGCTTAGAGGAGCTACCTATGGACGGGAATCAGCCCCAGCATTTT	CASSLEELPMDGNQPQHF
TRBV7-8	.	TRBD2	TRBJ2-1	TGTGCCAGCAGTGCACTTAGCGGGGGTTCCAATGAGCAGTTCTTC	CASSALSGGSNEQFF
TRBV5-1	.	.	TRBJ2-7	TGCGCCAGCAGCTTATGGGCAAACACGAACGAGCAGTACTTC	CASSLWANTNEQYF
TRBV5-6	.	TRBD1	TRBJ2-7	TGTGCCAGCAGCCACTACCGGACAGGGAGGACTTACGAGCAGTACTTC	CASSHYRTGRTYEQYF
TRBV6-4	.	TRBD1	TRBJ1-6	TGTGCCAGCAGCATACAGGGGGTAACAAATTCACCCCTCCACTTT	CASSIQGVTNSPLHF
TRBV7-8	.	.	TRBJ2-7	TGTGCCAGCAGCTTAGACCCCCCTGGTTACGAGCAGTACTTC	CASSLDPPGYEQYF
TRBV5-1	.	TRBD1	TRBJ2-2	TGCGCCAGCAGCTTAACAGGGGCGAACACCGGGGAGCTGTTTTTT	CASSLTGANTGELFF
TRBV23-1	few	TRBD2	TRBJ2-1	TGCGCCAGCAGTCAAAAACGGGCTAGCGGGAACTTCTTGGCCTACAATGAGCAGTTCTTC	CASSQKRASGNFLAYNEQFF
TRBV30	.	TRBD1	TRBJ1-6	TGTGCCCACGGGACAGGGCTTTCACCCCTCCACTTT	CAHGTGLSPLHF
TRBV7-2	.	TRBD1	TRBJ1-3	TGTGCCAGCAGCCCATCCAACAGGGGAATTGGCACCATATATTTT	CASSPSNRGIGTIYF
TRBV15	once	.	TRBJ2-2	TGTGCCACCAGCAGGCCCAGGGTGGGTGCCGGGGAGCTGTTTTTT	CATSRPRVGAGELFF
TRBV7-8	.	.	TRBJ1-3	TGTGCCAGCAGCCTGTACGGCTCTGGAAACACCATATATTTT	CASSLYGSGNTIYF
TRBV9	.	.	TRBJ1-2	TGTGCCAGCAGCCTCCCGATGGGCGGCTACACCTTC	CASSLPMGGYTF
TRBV19	.	.	TRBJ1-5	TGTGCCAGTAGTATAGGTTTTGGCGAATGGGGCAATCAGCCCCAGCATTTT	CASSIGFGEWGNQPQHF
TRBV4-1	once	TRBD1	TRBJ1-2	TGCGCCAGCAGCCAACGTGACAGGGTTCAGGGGTATGGCTACACCTTC	CASSQRDRVQGYGYTF
TRBV19	few	.	TRBJ1-2	TGTGCCAGTAGATGGGACGCTAGTGGGTATGGCTACACCTTC	CASRWDASGYGYTF
TRBV27	few	TRBD2	TRBJ2-6	TGTGCCAGCAGAAGAAGCGGGGGGGTGTACGCCAGGGGACGGACTGGGGCCAACGTCCTGACTTTC	CASRRSGGVYARGRTGANVLTF
TRBV6-5	.	TRBD1	TRBJ1-4	TGTGCCAGCAGTTCTGACAGGGGGGGAAAACTGTTTTTT	CASSSDRGGKLFF
TRBV5-1	once	.	TRBJ2-1	TGCGCCAGCAGCTCGGACCCATCTCGGCAGTTCTTC	CASSSDPSRQFF
TRBV14	.	.	TRBJ1-1	TGTGCCAGCAGCCAAGCACCAGGGTACATGAACACTGAAGCTTTCTTT	CASSQAPGYMNTEAFF
TRBV7-3	.	TRBD1	TRBJ2-1	TGTGCCAGCAGCACCGGACAGGGGAATGAGCAGTTCTTC	CASSTGQGNEQFF
TRBV7-3	.	.	TRBJ2-4	TGTGCCAGCAGCTTAACGGGCAGGGACGACATTCAGTACTTC	CASSLTGRDDIQYF
TRBV4-2	once	.	TRBJ2-7	TGTGCCAGCAGCCAGGGAGGGGGGAGCGTGACCTACGAGCAGTACTTC	CASSQGGGSVTYEQYF
TRBV19	.	.	TRBJ1-4	TGTGCCAGTACCCCCGTGACCAATGAAAAACTGTTTTTT	CASTPVTNEKLFF
TRBV6-5	.	TRBD1	TRBJ1-2	TGTGCCAGCAGTTATTACAGGGGAGGCTATGGCTACACCTTC	CASSYYRGGYGYTF
TRBV2	.	TRBD2	TRBJ2-3	TGTGCCAGCAGTGTTAGCGGGAGTTTGGATACGCAGTATTTT	CASSVSGSLDTQYF
TRBV2	.	.	TRBJ2-1	TGTGCCAGCCACTTTTTCGAGTTCAATGAGCAGTTCTTC	CASHFFEFNEQFF
TRBV6-5	.	.	TRBJ1-1	TGTGCCAGCAGTTATTCCGGGACGAACACTGAAGCTTTCTTT	CASSYSGTNTEAFF
TRBV6-1	.	.	TRBJ1-1	TGTGCCAGCAGTGATTCTGTGCAGGGGAACACTGAAGCTTTCTTT	CASSDSVQGNTEAFF
TRBV6-4	few	.	TRBJ1-1	TGTGCCAGCAGTGACAGGGAGGGCACTGAAGCTTTCTTT	CASSDREGTEAFF